The following is a T cell receptor beta chain sequence with its context. The table came from immunoSEQ multiplex PCR; TCRdb's copy has only in-frame clones and leaves some out. The table records around 190,000 clones, over 80% of them present only once. These data come from a study of T cell responses to AZD1222 COVID-19 vaccine. Deletions cut 2 bases from V and 6 bases from J, with 10 bases between. The CDR3 runs to 14 residues. Germline CDR1 is MNHEY and CDR2 is SVGAGI. The J gene is TRBJ2-2, the V gene TRBV6-5, with a possible D match to TRBD1 (6 bases). The sequence derives from an adult in good health. The sequenced sample was peripheral blood, obtained on day 0 of AZD1222 vaccination. CDR3 nucleotides: TGTGCCAGCAGTTACCCCGGACAGTCCGGGGAGCTGTTTTTT. Protein product: CASSYPGQSGELFF.